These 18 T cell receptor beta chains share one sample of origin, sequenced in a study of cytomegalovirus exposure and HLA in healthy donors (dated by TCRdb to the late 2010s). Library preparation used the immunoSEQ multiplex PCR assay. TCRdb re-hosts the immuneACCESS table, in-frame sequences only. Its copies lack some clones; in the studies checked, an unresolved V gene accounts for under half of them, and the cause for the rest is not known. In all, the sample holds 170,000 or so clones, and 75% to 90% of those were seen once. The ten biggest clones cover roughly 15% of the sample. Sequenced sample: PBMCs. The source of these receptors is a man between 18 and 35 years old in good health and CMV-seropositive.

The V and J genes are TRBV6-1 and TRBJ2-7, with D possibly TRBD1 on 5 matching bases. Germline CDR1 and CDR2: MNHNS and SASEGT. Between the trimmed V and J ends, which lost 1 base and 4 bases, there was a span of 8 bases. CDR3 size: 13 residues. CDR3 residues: CASSEDGAYEQYF. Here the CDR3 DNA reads TGTGCCAGCAGTGAAGATGGGGCATACGAGCAGTACTTC.

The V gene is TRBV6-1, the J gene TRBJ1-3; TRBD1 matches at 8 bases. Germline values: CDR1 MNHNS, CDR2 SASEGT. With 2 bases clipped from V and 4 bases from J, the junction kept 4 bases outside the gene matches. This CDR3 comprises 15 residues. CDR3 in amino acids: CASSEHNRGGNTIYF. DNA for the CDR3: TGTGCCAGCAGTGAACACAACAGGGGGGGAAACACCATATATTTT.

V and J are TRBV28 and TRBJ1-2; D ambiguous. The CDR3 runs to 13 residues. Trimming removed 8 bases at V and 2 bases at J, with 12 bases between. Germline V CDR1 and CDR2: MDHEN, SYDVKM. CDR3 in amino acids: CASSMRGNYGYTF. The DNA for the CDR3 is TGTGCCAGCTCGATGAGAGGGAACTATGGCTACACCTTC.

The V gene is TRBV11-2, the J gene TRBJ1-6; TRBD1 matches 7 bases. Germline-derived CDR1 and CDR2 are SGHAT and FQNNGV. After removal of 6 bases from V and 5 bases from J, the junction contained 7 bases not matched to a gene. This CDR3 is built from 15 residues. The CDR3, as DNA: TGTGCCAGCAGTACCTACAGGGGCGATAATTCACCCCTCCACTTT. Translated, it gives CASSTYRGDNSPLHF. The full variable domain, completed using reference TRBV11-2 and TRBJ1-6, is EAGVAQSPRYKIIEKRQSVAFWCNPISGHATLYWYQQILGQGPKLLIQFQNNGVVDDSQLPKDRFSAERLKGVDSTLKIQPAKLEDSAVYLCASSTYRGDNSPLHFGNGTRLTVT.

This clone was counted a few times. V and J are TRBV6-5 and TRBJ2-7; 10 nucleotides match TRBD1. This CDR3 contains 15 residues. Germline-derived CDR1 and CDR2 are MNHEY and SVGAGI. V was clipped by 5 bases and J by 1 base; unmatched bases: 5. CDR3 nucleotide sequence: TGTGCCAGCAGTCGTTGGGACAGGGGTTCCTACGAGCAGTACTTC. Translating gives CASSRWDRGSYEQYF.

This chain's CDR3 is CAISEATTAETQYF. In nucleotides, the CDR3 is TGTGCCATCAGTGAAGCGACTACGGCGGAGACCCAGTACTTC. V usage is TRBV10-3 and J usage is TRBJ2-5, with a tentative D call TRBD2 (5 bases). The CDR3 loop spans 14 amino acids. Germline CDR1 is ENHRY and CDR2 is SYGVKD. Trimming took off 3 bases at V and 5 bases at J, with 13 bases between the two ends.

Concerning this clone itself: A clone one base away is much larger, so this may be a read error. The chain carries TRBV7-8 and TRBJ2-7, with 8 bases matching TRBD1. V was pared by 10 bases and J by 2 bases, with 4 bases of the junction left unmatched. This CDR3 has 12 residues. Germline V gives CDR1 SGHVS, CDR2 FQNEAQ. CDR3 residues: CATGTGAYEQYF. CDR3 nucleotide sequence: TGTGCCACCGGGACAGGCGCCTACGAGCAGTACTTC. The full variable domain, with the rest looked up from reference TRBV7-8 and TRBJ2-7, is GAGVSQSPRYKVAKRGQDVALRCDPISGHVSLFWYQQALGQGPEFLTYFQNEAQLDKSGLPSDRFFAERPEGSVSTLKIQRTQQEDSAVYLCATGTGAYEQYFGPGTRLTVT.

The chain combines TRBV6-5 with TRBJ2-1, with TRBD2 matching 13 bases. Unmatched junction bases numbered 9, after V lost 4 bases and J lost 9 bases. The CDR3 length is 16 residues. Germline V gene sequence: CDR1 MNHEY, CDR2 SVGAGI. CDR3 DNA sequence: TGTGCCAGCAGTTTCCGGACTAGCGGGAGCCAGGGTGAGCAGTTCTTC. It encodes CASSFRTSGSQGEQFF.

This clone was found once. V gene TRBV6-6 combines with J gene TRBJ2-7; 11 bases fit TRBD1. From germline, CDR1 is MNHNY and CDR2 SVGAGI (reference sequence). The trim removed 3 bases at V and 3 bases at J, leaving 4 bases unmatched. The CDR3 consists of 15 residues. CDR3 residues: CASSYPGQGVYEQYF. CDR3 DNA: TGTGCCAGCAGTTATCCGGGACAGGGGGTCTACGAGCAGTACTTC.

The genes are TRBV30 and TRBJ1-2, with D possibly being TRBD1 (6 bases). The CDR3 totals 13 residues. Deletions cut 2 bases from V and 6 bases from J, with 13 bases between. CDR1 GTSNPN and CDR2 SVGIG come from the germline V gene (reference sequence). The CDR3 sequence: CAWSLDTGNGYTF. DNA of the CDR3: TGTGCCTGGAGTCTAGACACAGGGAATGGCTACACCTTC.

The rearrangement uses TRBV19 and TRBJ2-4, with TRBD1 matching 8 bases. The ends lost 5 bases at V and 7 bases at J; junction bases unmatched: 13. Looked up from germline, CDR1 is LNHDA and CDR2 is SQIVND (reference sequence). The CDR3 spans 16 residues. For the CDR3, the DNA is TGTGCCAGTAGTTCCACGACACGGGACAGGTGGAACATTCAGTACTTC. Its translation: CASSSTTRDRWNIQYF.

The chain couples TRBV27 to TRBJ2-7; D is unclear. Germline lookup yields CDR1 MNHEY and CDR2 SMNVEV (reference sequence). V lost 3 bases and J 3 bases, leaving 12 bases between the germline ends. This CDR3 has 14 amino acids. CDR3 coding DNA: TGTGCCAGCAGTTTCGGTGCGGAGAACTACGAGCAGTACTTC. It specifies CASSFGAENYEQYF.

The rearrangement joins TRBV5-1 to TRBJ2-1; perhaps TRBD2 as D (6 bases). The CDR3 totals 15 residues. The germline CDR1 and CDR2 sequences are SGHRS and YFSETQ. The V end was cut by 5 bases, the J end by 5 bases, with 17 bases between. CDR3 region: CASSRLAPFNNEQFF. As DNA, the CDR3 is TGCGCCAGCAGTCGTCTAGCGCCCTTTAACAATGAGCAGTTCTTC.

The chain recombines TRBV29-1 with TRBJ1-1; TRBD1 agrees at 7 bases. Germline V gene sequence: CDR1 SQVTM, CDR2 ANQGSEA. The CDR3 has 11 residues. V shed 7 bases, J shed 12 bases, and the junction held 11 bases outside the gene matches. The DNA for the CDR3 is TGCAGCGCCCAAAGGCAGGGGGGAACTTTCTTT. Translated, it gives CSAQRQGGTFF.

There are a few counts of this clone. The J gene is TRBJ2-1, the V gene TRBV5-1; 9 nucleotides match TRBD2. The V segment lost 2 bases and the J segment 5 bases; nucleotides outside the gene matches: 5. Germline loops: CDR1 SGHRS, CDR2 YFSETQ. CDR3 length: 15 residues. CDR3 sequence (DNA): TGCGCCAGCAGCTTCGCGACTAGCGGACACAATGAGCAGTTCTTC. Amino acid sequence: CASSFATSGHNEQFF.

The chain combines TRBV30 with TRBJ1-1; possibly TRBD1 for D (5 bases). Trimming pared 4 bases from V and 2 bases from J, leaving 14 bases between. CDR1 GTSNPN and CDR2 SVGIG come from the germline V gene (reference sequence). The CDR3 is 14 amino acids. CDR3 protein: CAWIRVGANTEAFF. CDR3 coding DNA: TGTGCCTGGATAAGGGTTGGGGCTAACACTGAAGCTTTCTTT. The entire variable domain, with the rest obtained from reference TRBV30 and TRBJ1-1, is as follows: SQTIHQWPATLVQPVGSPLSLECTVEGTSNPNLYWYRQAAGRGLQLLFYSVGIGQISSEVPQNLSASRPQDRQFILSSKKLLLSDSGFYLCAWIRVGANTEAFFGQGTRLTVV.

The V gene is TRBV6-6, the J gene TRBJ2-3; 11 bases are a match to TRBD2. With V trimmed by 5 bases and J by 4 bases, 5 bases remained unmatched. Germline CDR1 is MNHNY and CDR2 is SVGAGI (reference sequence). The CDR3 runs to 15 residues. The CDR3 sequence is CASSPSGGRADTQYF. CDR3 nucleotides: TGTGCCAGCAGTCCTAGCGGGGGGAGGGCAGATACGCAGTATTTT.

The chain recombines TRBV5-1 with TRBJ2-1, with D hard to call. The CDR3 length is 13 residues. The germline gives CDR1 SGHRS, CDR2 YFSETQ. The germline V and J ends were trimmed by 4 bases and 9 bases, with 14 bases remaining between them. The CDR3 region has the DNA TGCGCCAGCAGCCTTCCGAAACCCGGTGAGCAGTTCTTC. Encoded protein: CASSLPKPGEQFF.